The 17 T cell receptor beta chains listed next were all sequenced from one sample in a study of CD8 T cells in Susac syndrome. Random hexamers primed reverse transcription of about 0.45 to 1 ug RNA. A single record per CDR3 protein comes from TCRdb applying MiXCR to the immunoSEQ multiplex PCR reads. The table includes about 85,000 distinct CDR3 sequences, roughly 94% detected once. The sample comprised CD8+ T cells from PBMCs. Receptors originate from a human donor in good health.

J is TRBJ2-5 and V is TRBV20-1; 7 bases align to TRBD2. Germline values: CDR1 DFQATT, CDR2 SNEGSKA (reference sequence). CDR3 size: 14 residues. With V trimmed by 6 bases and J by 9 bases, 16 bases remained unmatched. The DNA for the CDR3 is TGCAGTGCGGGGGGGGAGTCCCAAGCGTGGCCCCAGTACTTC. As protein: CSAGGESQAWPQYF.

The chain links TRBV5-6 to TRBJ2-1, with 10 bases that match TRBD2. V gave up 4 bases and J gave up 5 bases; unmatched junction bases: 3. This CDR3 contains 14 residues. CDR1 SGHDT and CDR2 YYEEEE come from the germline V gene. The CDR3 here is CASSLAGADNEQFF. The CDR3 DNA follows: TGTGCCAGCAGCCTAGCGGGGGCAGACAATGAGCAGTTCTTC.

The chain carries TRBV3-1 and TRBJ1-2; possible D gene TRBD1, 5 bases. V was shortened by 0 bases and J by 4 bases, with 12 bases between the two germline ends. The length of the CDR3 is 15 residues. The germline V gene encodes CDR1 LGHDT and CDR2 YNNKEL (reference sequence). The CDR3 coding sequence is TGTGCCAGCAGCCAAGAGAGGGGCCCCTTCTATGGCTACACCTTC. Its translation: CASSQERGPFYGYTF.

The chain carries TRBV27 and TRBJ2-7; perhaps D is TRBD1 or TRBD2 (5 bases each). Per the germline V gene, CDR1 is MNHEY and CDR2 is SMNVEV (reference sequence). The CDR3 sequence is 14 residues long. Trimming shortened V by 3 bases and J by 3 bases, and 12 bases separated the two germline ends. Written as DNA, the CDR3 is TGTGCCAGCAGTTTTTCCGGGACGGACTACGAGCAGTACTTC. This gives the protein CASSFSGTDYEQYF.

V usage is TRBV29-1 and J usage is TRBJ2-7, with 10 bases identical to TRBD1. The CDR3 spans 17 residues. Germline trimming cut 1 base from V and 0 bases from J; bases unmatched to any gene: 9. In germline, CDR1 is SQVTM, CDR2 ANQGSEA. This CDR3 reads CSVEGTGGSEGSYEQYF. The CDR3 DNA reads as TGCAGCGTTGAAGGGACAGGGGGTTCTGAGGGCTCCTACGAGCAGTACTTC.

The chain combines TRBV4-1 with TRBJ2-3; 9 bases are a match to TRBD1. Per the germline V gene, CDR1 is MGHRA and CDR2 is YSYEKL. This CDR3 region has 19 residues. V shed 4 bases, J shed 0 bases, and the junction held 14 bases outside the gene matches. The CDR3 DNA is TGCGCCAGCAGCCGACGAACCGGGACAGGGATCGATAGCACAGATACGCAGTATTTT. Its protein is CASSRRTGTGIDSTDTQYF.

This clonotype came up once. This CDR3 is CASSLDGNEQYF. CDR3 nucleotide sequence: TGCGCCAGCAGCTTGGACGGTAATGAGCAGTACTTC. V gene TRBV5-1 combines with J gene TRBJ2-7, with D unresolved. V lost 0 bases and J 7 bases, leaving 8 bases between the germline ends. CDR3 length: 12 amino acids. Germline V lookup: CDR1 SGHRS, CDR2 YFSETQ.

The CDR3 DNA reads TGTGCCACCAGCGGAACTAGACAGGGTATGGCCGGGGAGCTGTTTTTT. Protein sequence: CATSGTRQGMAGELFF. The rearrangement joins TRBV15 to TRBJ2-2, with 7 bases identical to TRBD1. The V and J ends lost 5 bases and 6 bases, in that order; junction bases with no gene match: 12. This CDR3 region has 16 residues. The germline V gene encodes CDR1 LNHNV and CDR2 YYDKDF (reference sequence).

The rearrangement uses TRBV30 and TRBJ2-1; the match to TRBD2 covers 11 bases. Per germline, CDR1 GTSNPN and CDR2 SVGIG (reference sequence). The junction had 7 bases not matched to a gene; V was cut back by 6 bases and J by 6 bases. The CDR3 spans 14 residues. DNA for the CDR3: TGTGCCTGCCCACTAGCGGGAGTTGGCAATGAGCAGTTCTTC. This codes for CACPLAGVGNEQFF.

The chain employs TRBV4-3 and TRBJ1-1, with D unclear. Germline-derived CDR1 and CDR2 are LGHNA and YSLEER. Trimming took 0 bases from V and 1 from J, leaving 15 bases between them. The CDR3 extends over 17 amino acids. CDR3 residues: CASSQETLGRRNTEAFF. The CDR3 DNA is TGCGCCAGCAGCCAAGAGACGTTAGGCCGTCGGAACACTGAAGCTTTCTTT.

This clonotype was detected once. J is TRBJ1-2 and V is TRBV12-3 or TRBV12-4; 9 bases agree with TRBD1. The J segment lost 4 bases and the V segment lost 7 bases, leaving 7 bases of the junction unmatched. The CDR3 length is 14 residues. CDR3 in DNA: TGTGCCAGCATGTTGGGGGGACAGGGCTATGGCTACACCTTC. Translation gives CASMLGGQGYGYTF.

V gene TRBV12-3 or TRBV12-4 combines with J gene TRBJ2-5, with 10 positions matching TRBD1. With 6 bases clipped from V and 5 bases from J, the junction kept 18 bases outside the gene matches. The CDR3 has 18 residues. The CDR3 DNA follows: TGTGCCAGCAGCCGATTAACAGGACAGGGGGAAGTTGCCGAGACCCAGTACTTC. Its translation: CASSRLTGQGEVAETQYF.

The table lists this clonotype with a count of one. The chain is built from TRBV9 and TRBJ2-2; D is unresolved. This CDR3 comprises 12 residues. V lost 3 bases and J lost 7, with 7 bases in between. The germline CDR1 and CDR2 sequences are SGDLS and YYNGEE. The CDR3 spells CASSGAGGELFF. In DNA form, the CDR3 reads TGTGCCAGCAGCGGGGCTGGCGGGGAGCTGTTTTTT.

The chain employs TRBV28 and TRBJ1-2; the D gene is possibly TRBD1 (6 bases). The CDR3 length is 13 residues. Trimming stripped 2 bases from V and 7 bases from J, with 11 bases between. The germline gives CDR1 MDHEN, CDR2 SYDVKM. The chain's CDR3 is CASSLRDRSGYTF. DNA of the CDR3: TGTGCCAGCAGTTTACGCGACAGGAGTGGCTACACCTTC.

The chain recombines TRBV29-1 with TRBJ1-2; D uncertain. Germline V lookup: CDR1 SQVTM, CDR2 ANQGSEA. With 3 bases removed from V and 2 bases from J, the gap between germline ends came to 7 bases. The CDR3 is 12 amino acids. The CDR3 DNA reads as TGCAGCGTTGACGTGGCAAACTATGGCTACACCTTC. Its translation: CSVDVANYGYTF. Supplemented by reference TRBV29-1 and TRBJ1-2, the full variable domain reads SAVISQKPSRDICQRGTSLTIQCQVDSQVTMMFWYRQQPGQSLTLIATANQGSEATYESGFVIDKFPISRPNLTFSTLTVSNMSPEDSSIYLCSVDVANYGYTFGSGTRLTVV.

The V and J genes are TRBV14 and TRBJ2-6; D not certain. There are 12 residues in the CDR3. From germline, CDR1 is SGHDN and CDR2 FVKESK. Trimming cost V 10 bases and J 0 bases, with 4 bases left between them. The CDR3 region is CAINSGANVLTF. In DNA, the CDR3 is TGTGCCATCAACTCTGGGGCCAACGTCCTGACTTTC.

The chain is built from TRBV7-6 and TRBJ2-7; D is possibly TRBD1 (6 bases). The CDR3 has 14 residues. Trimming pared 2 bases from V and 5 bases from J, leaving 13 bases between. Germline assignment: CDR1 SGHVS and CDR2 FNYEAQ. CDR3 nucleotides: TGTGCCAGCAGCTTAACAGGGAAGTCCCACGAGCAGTACTTC. Its protein product is CASSLTGKSHEQYF.